The rows below give T cell receptor beta chains drawn from one sample of a study of cytomegalovirus exposure and HLA in healthy donors. Generated by immunoSEQ multiplex PCR, the TCRdb table keeps only in-frame clones and is missing some. This table holds some 120,000 clones. The sample was PBMCs. The receptor source for this set is a woman in her sixties or seventies in good health and CMV-seronegative. Each CDR3 is given with its conserved first and last residue. D genes are given only for firm matches.

>-|TRBJ1-2|TRBV5-5
TGTGCCAGCAGGAGAGGCGGGACCTATAACTATGGCTACACCTTC
CASRRGGTYNYGYTF
>-|TRBJ2-7|TRBV5-6
TGTGCCAGCAGCCCTGACAGGTTCTACTCCTACGAGCAGTACTTC
CASSPDRFYSYEQYF
>-|TRBJ2-2|TRBV30
TGTGCCTGGAGTCGAGCCGGGACTAACACCGGGGAGCTGTTTTTT
CAWSRAGTNTGELFF
>-|TRBJ1-3|TRBV2
TGTGCCAGCAGTACCCCGGGGGCTGGAAACACCATATATTTT
CASSTPGAGNTIYF
>-|TRBJ2-7|TRBV21-1
TGTGCCAGCAGCAAGAAATTCCTACCCTACGAGCAGTACTTC
CASSKKFLPYEQYF
>TRBD2|TRBJ2-3|TRBV30
TGTGCCTGGAGGCCCCTACTAGCGGGTTACACAGATACGCAGTATTTT
CAWRPLLAGYTDTQYF
>-|TRBJ1-3|TRBV5-1
TGCGCCAGCAGCTTCGGTACTGCGGGAAACACCATATATTTT
CASSFGTAGNTIYF
>-|TRBJ2-3|TRBV5-1
TGCGCCAGCCGGTCCTACGGGGGACAGAGCACAGATACGCAGTATTTT
CASRSYGGQSTDTQYF
>TRBD2|TRBJ2-1|TRBV5-6
TGTGCCAGCAGCTTGATAAAGCGGGAGGGGAACTACAATGAGCAGTTCTTC
CASSLIKREGNYNEQFF
>TRBD2|TRBJ2-7|TRBV2
TGTGCCAGCTCACTAGCGGGGGGTCCCTATCCCTACGAGCAGTACTTC
CASSLAGGPYPYEQYF
>-|TRBJ1-1|TRBV11-1
TGTGCCAGCAGCTTACCTGCGACAGGGAACACTGAAGCTTTCTTT
CASSLPATGNTEAFF
>-|TRBJ1-2|TRBV28
TGTGCCAGCAGTTTAACGGGGGGCGACTATGGCTACACCTTC
CASSLTGGDYGYTF
>-|TRBJ1-5|TRBV27
TGTGCGCATTTTGTGGGGGGTTATAGCAATCAGCCCCAGCATTTT
CAHFVGGYSNQPQHF
>-|TRBJ2-1|TRBV28
TGTGCCAGCAGTTTTAATAGGGGCTCCTACAATGAGCAGTTCTTC
CASSFNRGSYNEQFF
>-|TRBJ1-1|TRBV18
TGTGCCAGCTCACCACGGGGCGACACTGAAGCTTTCTTT
CASSPRGDTEAFF
>TRBD1|TRBJ1-5|TRBV4-1
TGCGCCAGCAGCCAAGGACAGGGGGCCGTCAATCAGCCCCAGCATTTT
CASSQGQGAVNQPQHF
>-|TRBJ2-1|TRBV10-3
TGTGCCATCAGTGTCTTTGCTAGTTCCAGTGAGCAGTTCTTC
CAISVFASSSEQFF
>-|TRBJ1-3|TRBV11-2
TGTGCCAGCAGCTCTCTGGGCAGACACTCTGGAAACACCATATATTTT
CASSSLGRHSGNTIYF
>-|TRBJ2-7|TRBV15
TGTGCCACCAGCAGAGACAGGGGTACCTACGAGCAGTACTTC
CATSRDRGTYEQYF
>TRBD1|TRBJ1-5|TRBV6-1
TGTGCCAGCAGGGAGACAGGGAACAATCAGCCCCAGCATTTT
CASRETGNNQPQHF
>-|TRBJ2-1|TRBV25-1
TGTGCCAGCAGTGAAATCCTAGGCAATGAGCAGTTCTTC
CASSEILGNEQFF
>TRBD2|TRBJ2-1|TRBV5-1
TGCGCCAGTACCGGGACTAGCGGAGGAGGGTCCTACAATGAGCAGTTCTTC
CASTGTSGGGSYNEQFF
>-|TRBJ1-1|TRBV6-6
TGTGCCAGCAGTTACGGATTGGGAGGTGAAGCTTTCTTT
CASSYGLGGEAFF
>TRBD2|TRBJ2-7|TRBV5-4
TGTGCCAGCAGCCCCGGACTAGCGGGGGGCCCCTCCTACGAGCAGTACTTC
CASSPGLAGGPSYEQYF
>TRBD2|TRBJ2-7|TRBV19
TGTGCCAGTAGTATTTCTAGCGGGGTCCCCTACGAGCAGTACTTC
CASSISSGVPYEQYF
>-|TRBJ1-5|TRBV15
TGTGCCACCAGCAGCATACGCGACAGGCCAATCTTTAGCAATCAGCCCCAGCATTTT
CATSSIRDRPIFSNQPQHF
>-|TRBJ1-4|TRBV6-5
TGTGCCAGCAGTTACTCTATAAGGGGCCAAGAAAAACTGTTTTTT
CASSYSIRGQEKLFF
>TRBD2|TRBJ2-5|TRBV4-1
TGCGCCAGCAGCCAAGAAGCTAGCGGGGGGGCGAAGACCCAGTACTTC
CASSQEASGGAKTQYF
>-|TRBJ2-7|TRBV6-5
TGTGCCAGCAGTTACGAGGAGAGCTCCTACGAGCAGTACTTC
CASSYEESSYEQYF
>TRBD1|TRBJ1-1|TRBV7-8
TGTGCCAGCAGCTTTAGGGGACAGGTGAACACTGAAGCTTTCTTT
CASSFRGQVNTEAFF
>-|TRBJ1-2|TRBV28
TGTGCCAGCAGTTCGACAGAACCGTATGGCTACACCTTC
CASSSTEPYGYTF